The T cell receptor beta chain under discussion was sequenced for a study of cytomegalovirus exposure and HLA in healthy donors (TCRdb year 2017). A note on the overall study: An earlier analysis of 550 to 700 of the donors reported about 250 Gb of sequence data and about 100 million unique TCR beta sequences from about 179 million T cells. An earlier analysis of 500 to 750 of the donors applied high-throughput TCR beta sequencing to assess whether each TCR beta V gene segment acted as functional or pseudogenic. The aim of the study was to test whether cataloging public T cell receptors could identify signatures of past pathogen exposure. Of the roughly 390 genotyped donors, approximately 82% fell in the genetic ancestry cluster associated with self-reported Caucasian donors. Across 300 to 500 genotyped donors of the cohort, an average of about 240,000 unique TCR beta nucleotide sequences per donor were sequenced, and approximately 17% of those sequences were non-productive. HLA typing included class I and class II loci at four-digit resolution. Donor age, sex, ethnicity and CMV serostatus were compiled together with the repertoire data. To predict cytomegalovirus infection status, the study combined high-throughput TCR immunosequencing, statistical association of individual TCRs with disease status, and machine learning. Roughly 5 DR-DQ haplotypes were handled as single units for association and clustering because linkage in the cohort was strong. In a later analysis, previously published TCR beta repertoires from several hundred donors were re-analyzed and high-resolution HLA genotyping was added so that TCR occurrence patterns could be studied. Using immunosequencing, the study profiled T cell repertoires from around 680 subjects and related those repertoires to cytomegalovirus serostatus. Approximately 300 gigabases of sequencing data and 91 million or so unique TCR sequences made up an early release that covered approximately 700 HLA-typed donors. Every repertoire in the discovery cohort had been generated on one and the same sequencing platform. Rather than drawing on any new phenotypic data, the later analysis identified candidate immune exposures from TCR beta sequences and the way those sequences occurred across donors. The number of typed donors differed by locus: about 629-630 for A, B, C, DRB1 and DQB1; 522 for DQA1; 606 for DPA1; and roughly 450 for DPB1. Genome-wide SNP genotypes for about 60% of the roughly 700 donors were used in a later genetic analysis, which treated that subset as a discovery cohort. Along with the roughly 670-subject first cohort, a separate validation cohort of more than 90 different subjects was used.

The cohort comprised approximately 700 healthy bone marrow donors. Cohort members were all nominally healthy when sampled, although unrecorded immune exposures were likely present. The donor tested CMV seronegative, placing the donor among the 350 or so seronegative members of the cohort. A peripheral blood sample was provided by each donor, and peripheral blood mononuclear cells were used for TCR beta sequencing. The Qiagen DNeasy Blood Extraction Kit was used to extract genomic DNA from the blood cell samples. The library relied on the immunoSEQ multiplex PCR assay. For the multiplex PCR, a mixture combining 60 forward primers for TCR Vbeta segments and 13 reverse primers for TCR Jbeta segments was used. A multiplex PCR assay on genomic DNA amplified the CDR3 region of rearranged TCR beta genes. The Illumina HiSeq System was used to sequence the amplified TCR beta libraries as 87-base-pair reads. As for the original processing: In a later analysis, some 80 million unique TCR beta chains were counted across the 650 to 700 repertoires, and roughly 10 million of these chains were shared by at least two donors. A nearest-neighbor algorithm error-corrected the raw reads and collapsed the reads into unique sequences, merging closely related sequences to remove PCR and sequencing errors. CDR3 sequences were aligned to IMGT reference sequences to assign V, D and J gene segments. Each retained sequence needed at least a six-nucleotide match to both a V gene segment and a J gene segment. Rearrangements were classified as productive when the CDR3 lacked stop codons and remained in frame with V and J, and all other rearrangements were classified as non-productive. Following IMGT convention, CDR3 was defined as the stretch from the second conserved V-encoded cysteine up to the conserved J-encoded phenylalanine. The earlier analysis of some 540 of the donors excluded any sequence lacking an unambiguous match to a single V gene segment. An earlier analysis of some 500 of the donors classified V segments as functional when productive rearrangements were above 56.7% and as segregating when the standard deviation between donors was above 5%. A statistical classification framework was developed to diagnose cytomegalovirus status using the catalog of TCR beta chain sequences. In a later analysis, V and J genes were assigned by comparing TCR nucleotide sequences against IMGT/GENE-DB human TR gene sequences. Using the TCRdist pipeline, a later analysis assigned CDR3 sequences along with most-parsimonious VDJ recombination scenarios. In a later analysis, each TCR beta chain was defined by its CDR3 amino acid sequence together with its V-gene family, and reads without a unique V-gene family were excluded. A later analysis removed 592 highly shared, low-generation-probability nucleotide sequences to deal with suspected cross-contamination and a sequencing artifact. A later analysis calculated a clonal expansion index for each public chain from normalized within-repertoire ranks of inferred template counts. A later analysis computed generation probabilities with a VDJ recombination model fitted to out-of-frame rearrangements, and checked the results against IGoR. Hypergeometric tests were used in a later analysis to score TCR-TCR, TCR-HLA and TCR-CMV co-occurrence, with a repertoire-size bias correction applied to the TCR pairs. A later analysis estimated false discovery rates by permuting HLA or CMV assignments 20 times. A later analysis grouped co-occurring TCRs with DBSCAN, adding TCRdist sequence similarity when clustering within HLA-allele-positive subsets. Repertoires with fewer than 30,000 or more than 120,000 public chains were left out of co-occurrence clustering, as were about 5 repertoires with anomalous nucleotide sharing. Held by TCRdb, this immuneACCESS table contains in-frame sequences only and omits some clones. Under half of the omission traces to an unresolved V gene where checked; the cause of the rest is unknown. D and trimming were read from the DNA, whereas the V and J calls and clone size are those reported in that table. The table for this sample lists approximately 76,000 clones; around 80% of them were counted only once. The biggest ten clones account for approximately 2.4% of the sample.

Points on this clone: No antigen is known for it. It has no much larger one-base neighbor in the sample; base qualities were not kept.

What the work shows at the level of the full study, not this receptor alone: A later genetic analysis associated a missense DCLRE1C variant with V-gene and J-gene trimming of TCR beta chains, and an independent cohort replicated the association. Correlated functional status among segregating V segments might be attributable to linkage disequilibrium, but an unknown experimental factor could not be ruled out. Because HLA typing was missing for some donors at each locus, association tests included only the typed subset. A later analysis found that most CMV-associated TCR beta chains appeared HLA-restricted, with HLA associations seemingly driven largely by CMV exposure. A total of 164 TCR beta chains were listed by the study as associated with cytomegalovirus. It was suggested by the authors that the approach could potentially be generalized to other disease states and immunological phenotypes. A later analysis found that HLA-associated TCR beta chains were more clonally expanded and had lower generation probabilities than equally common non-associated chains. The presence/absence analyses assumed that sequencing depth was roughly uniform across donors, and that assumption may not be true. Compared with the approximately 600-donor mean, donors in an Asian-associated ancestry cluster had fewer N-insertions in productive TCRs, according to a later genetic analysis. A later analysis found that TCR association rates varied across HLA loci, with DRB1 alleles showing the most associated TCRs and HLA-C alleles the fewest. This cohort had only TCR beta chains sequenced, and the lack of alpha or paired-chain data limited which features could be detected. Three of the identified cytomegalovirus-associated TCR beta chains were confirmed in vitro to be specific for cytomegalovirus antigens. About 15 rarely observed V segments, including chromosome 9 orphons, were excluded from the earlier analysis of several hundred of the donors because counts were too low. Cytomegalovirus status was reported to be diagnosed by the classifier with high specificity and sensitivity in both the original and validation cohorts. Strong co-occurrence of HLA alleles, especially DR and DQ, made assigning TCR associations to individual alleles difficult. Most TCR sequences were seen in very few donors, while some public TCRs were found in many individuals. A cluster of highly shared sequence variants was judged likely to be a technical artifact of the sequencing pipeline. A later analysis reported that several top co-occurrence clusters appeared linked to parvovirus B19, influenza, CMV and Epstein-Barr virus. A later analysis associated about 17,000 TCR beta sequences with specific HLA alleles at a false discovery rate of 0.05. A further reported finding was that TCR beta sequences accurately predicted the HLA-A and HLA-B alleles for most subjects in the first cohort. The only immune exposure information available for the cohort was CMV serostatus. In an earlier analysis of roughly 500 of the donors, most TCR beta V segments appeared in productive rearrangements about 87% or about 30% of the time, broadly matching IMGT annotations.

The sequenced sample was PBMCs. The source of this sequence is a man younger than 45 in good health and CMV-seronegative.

The CDR3 protein is CSVKTGSGTQYF. The DNA sequence reads TGCAGCGTCAAGACAGGGTCGGGTACGCAGTATTTT. The V and J genes are TRBV29-1 and TRBJ2-3, with 7 bases matching TRBD1. Reading the germline V gene gives CDR1 SQVTM and CDR2 ANQGSEA. Spanning cysteine to phenylalanine, the CDR3 consists of 12 amino acids. Of the read, only the CDR3 DNA is kept; its 36 bases are in frame from base 1. Relative to germline, V is missing 6 bases and J is missing 8 bases, with 8 bases of the junction outside any gene match.